The rows below give T cell receptor beta chains drawn from one sample of a study of blood T cell repertoires in COVID-19. Sequencing was performed with immunoSEQ multiplex PCR; in TCRdb, only in-frame clones are kept and a portion is missing. The table records a few hundred thousand clones, roughly 90% of them present only once. The source material was peripheral blood. The receptors come from a woman aged 55-69 years with COVID-19, enrolled during active disease. Each CDR3 is given with its conserved first and last residue. D genes are given only for firm matches. The listing skips clone size in some rows; elsewhere it reads once, few, many or a size class.

cdr3_aa: CASSLGTRGGYNEQFF; cdr3_nt: TGTGCCAGCAGCTTAGGGACTAGAGGGGGTTACAATGAGCAGTTCTTC; clone_size: NA; d_call: NA; v_call: TRBV11-2; j_call: TRBJ2-1
cdr3_aa: CASSLGLAAVTDTQYF; cdr3_nt: TGCGCCAGCAGCCTGGGACTAGCGGCCGTCACAGATACGCAGTATTTT; clone_size: NA; d_call: TRBD2; v_call: TRBV4-3; j_call: TRBJ2-3
cdr3_aa: CASSSGGGGNTEAFF; cdr3_nt: TGCGCCAGCAGCTCCGGCGGGGGAGGGAACACTGAAGCTTTCTTT; clone_size: few; d_call: NA; v_call: TRBV5-1; j_call: TRBJ1-1
cdr3_aa: CASRDSPNTEAFF; cdr3_nt: TGTGCCAGCAGGGACAGCCCGAACACTGAAGCTTTCTTT; clone_size: few; d_call: NA; v_call: TRBV6-5; j_call: TRBJ1-1
cdr3_aa: CASSKTGNTEAFF; cdr3_nt: TGTGCCAGCAGCAAAACAGGGAACACTGAAGCTTTCTTT; clone_size: NA; d_call: NA; v_call: TRBV21-1; j_call: TRBJ1-1
cdr3_aa: CSTQGPDTQYF; cdr3_nt: TGCAGCACACAGGGTCCAGATACGCAGTATTTT; clone_size: NA; d_call: NA; v_call: TRBV29-1; j_call: TRBJ2-3
cdr3_aa: CASSPLLAPNEQFF; cdr3_nt: TGTGCCAGCAGCCCACTACTAGCGCCCAATGAGCAGTTCTTC; clone_size: NA; d_call: TRBD2; v_call: TRBV7-9; j_call: TRBJ2-1
cdr3_aa: CASSQDWSGGATDTQYF; cdr3_nt: TGTGCCAGCAGCCAAGATTGGAGCGGGGGGGCCACAGATACGCAGTATTTT; clone_size: NA; d_call: TRBD2; v_call: TRBV3-1/TRBV3-2; j_call: TRBJ2-3
cdr3_aa: CASSYGQSGGYTF; cdr3_nt: TGTGCCAGCAGTTACGGGCAGTCCGGTGGCTACACCTTC; clone_size: NA; d_call: NA; v_call: TRBV6-5; j_call: TRBJ1-2
cdr3_aa: CSASGQTNYGYTF; cdr3_nt: TGCAGTGCTAGTGGGCAAACTAACTATGGCTACACCTTC; clone_size: NA; d_call: NA; v_call: TRBV20-1; j_call: TRBJ1-2
cdr3_aa: CASSESLEQFF; cdr3_nt: TGTGCCAGCAGTGAATCGCTAGAGCAGTTCTTC; clone_size: NA; d_call: NA; v_call: TRBV25-1; j_call: TRBJ2-1
cdr3_aa: CASTRGGTEAFF; cdr3_nt: TGTGCCAGCACCCGGGGGGGCACTGAAGCTTTCTTT; clone_size: NA; d_call: NA; v_call: TRBV18; j_call: TRBJ1-1
cdr3_aa: CASSLGLWRVGFDEQFF; cdr3_nt: TGTGCCAGCAGCTTAGGTTTGTGGCGGGTGGGGTTCGATGAGCAGTTCTTC; clone_size: NA; d_call: NA; v_call: TRBV7-3; j_call: TRBJ2-1
cdr3_aa: CASSLQGTGNQPQHF; cdr3_nt: TGCGCCAGCAGCTTGCAAGGTACCGGGAATCAGCCCCAGCATTTT; clone_size: NA; d_call: NA; v_call: TRBV5-1; j_call: TRBJ1-5
cdr3_aa: CASSTTGNRGYTF; cdr3_nt: TGTGCCAGTAGTACTACAGGGAATCGAGGCTACACCTTC; clone_size: NA; d_call: NA; v_call: TRBV19; j_call: TRBJ1-2
cdr3_aa: CASSITSGGGYEQYF; cdr3_nt: TGTGCCAGCAGTATTACTAGCGGGGGGGGTTACGAGCAGTACTTC; clone_size: NA; d_call: TRBD2; v_call: TRBV6-5; j_call: TRBJ2-7
cdr3_aa: CASSLVSNEKLFF; cdr3_nt: TGTGCCAGCAGCTTAGTCAGTAATGAAAAACTGTTTTTT; clone_size: NA; d_call: NA; v_call: TRBV7-9; j_call: TRBJ1-4
cdr3_aa: CASSPTGYPGNTIYF; cdr3_nt: TGCGCCAGCAGTCCAACAGGATACCCAGGAAACACCATATATTTT; clone_size: few; d_call: NA; v_call: TRBV5-1; j_call: TRBJ1-3